The rows below give T cell receptor beta chains drawn from one sample of a study of T cells in Graves' hyperthyroidism and ophthalmopathy. Via MiXCR, TCRdb re-called the multiplex PCR reads, giving one row per CDR3 protein. The table includes 690,000 or so distinct CDR3 sequences, over 15% detected once. Sequencing used blood. The source of these receptors is a woman aged 50 to 60 with Graves' hyperthyroidism that later progressed to Graves' ophthalmopathy. CDR3s leave out the opening cysteine and the closing phenylalanine or tryptophan.

v_call: TRBV11-2
cdr3_aa: ASSLVASPLH

v_call: TRBV6-1
cdr3_aa: ALEDDGRPYEQY

v_call: TRBV12-3/TRBV12-4
cdr3_aa: ASSLPGGPVTGELF

v_call: TRBV7-2
cdr3_aa: ASSLGGRQGRVEKLF

v_call: TRBV6-1
cdr3_aa: ASSLRQGARYEQY

v_call: TRBV7-3
cdr3_aa: ASSLIAGGATDTQY

v_call: TRBV6-2/TRBV6-3
cdr3_aa: ASRPESATNYGYT

v_call: TRBV20-1
cdr3_aa: SASWGAPGGYT

v_call: TRBV19
cdr3_aa: ASSRGLVLETQY

v_call: TRBV2
cdr3_aa: ASSEVSQRYGYT

v_call: TRBV6-5
cdr3_aa: ASSYSTGTTEAF

v_call: TRBV7-2
cdr3_aa: ARQGYRGEQF

v_call: TRBV18
cdr3_aa: ASSPANEKLF

v_call: TRBV4-1
cdr3_aa: ASSLGLAANNEQF

v_call: TRBV6-1
cdr3_aa: ASHPGQGDYEQY

v_call: TRBV3-1
cdr3_aa: ASSPTGVSLAGGKETQY

v_call: TRBV6-1
cdr3_aa: ASGGQGGYT

v_call: TRBV9
cdr3_aa: ASSVGSSITQY

v_call: TRBV11-2
cdr3_aa: ASSILVDTQY

v_call: TRBV4-1
cdr3_aa: ASSLNMANTEAF

v_call: TRBV2
cdr3_aa: ASSEVTVRGEKLF

v_call: TRBV5-1
cdr3_aa: ASSLDRAVGNTIY

v_call: TRBV28
cdr3_aa: ASIGYSSLEQY

v_call: TRBV20-1
cdr3_aa: SAREPPYYGYT

v_call: TRBV5-1
cdr3_aa: ASSWDTYIDEAF

v_call: TRBV10-3
cdr3_aa: AFGGTSDTQY

v_call: TRBV12-3/TRBV12-4
cdr3_aa: ASSLGDHHQETQY

v_call: TRBV13
cdr3_aa: ASSLRDNQPQH

v_call: TRBV20-1
cdr3_aa: SAIPAQGGNQPQH